This T cell receptor beta chain was identified during a study of cytomegalovirus exposure and HLA in healthy donors. Study results and caveats: The study designated 150 to 200 TCR beta chains cytomegalovirus-associated.

This CDR3 spans 16 amino acids. Germline V lookup: CDR1 SGHTA, CDR2 FQGTGA. V was clipped by 5 bases and J by 4 bases, with 19 bases between them. The PCR was carried out with 60 Vbeta primers and 13 Jbeta primers. Repertoires were generated with immunoSEQ multiplex PCR, while TCRdb's copy carries only in-frame clones and drops some. This sample carries about 150,000 clones, 65% to 85% of them seen once, and the ten largest clones take roughly 4.3%. To note about this clone: The antigen remains undetermined.

The sample was PBMCs. The sequence derives from a male donor in good health and CMV-seronegative. This chain joins TRBV7-3 and TRBJ2-3; possibly TRBD2 for D (5 bases). The CDR3 bases are TGTGCCAGCAGCCCCTCGGGGTGGGGTTCAGCAGATACGCAGTATTTT. This gives the protein CASSPSGWGSADTQYF.